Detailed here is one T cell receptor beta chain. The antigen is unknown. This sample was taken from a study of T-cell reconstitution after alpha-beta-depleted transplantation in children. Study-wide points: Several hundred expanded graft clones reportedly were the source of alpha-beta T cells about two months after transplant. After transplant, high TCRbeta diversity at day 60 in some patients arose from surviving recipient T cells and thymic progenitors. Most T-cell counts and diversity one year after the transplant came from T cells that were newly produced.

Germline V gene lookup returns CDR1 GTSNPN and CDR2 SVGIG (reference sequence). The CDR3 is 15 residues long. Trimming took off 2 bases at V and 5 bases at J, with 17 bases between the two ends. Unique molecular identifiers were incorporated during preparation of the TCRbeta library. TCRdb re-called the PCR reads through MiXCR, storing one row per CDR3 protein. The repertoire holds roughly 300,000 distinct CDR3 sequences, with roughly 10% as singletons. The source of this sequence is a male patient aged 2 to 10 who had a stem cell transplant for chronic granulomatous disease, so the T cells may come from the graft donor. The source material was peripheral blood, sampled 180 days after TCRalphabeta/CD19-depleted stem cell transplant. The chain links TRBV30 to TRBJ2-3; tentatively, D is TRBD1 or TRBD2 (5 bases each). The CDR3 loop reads CAWSSTWGRGDTQYF. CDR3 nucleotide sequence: TGTGCCTGGAGTTCCACATGGGGACGAGGAGATACGCAGTATTTT. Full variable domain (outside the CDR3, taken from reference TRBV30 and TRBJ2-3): SQTIHQWPATLVQPVGSPLSLECTVEGTSNPNLYWYRQAAGRGLQLLFYSVGIGQISSEVPQNLSASRPQDRQFILSSKKLLLSDSGFYLCAWSSTWGRGDTQYFGPGTRLTVL.